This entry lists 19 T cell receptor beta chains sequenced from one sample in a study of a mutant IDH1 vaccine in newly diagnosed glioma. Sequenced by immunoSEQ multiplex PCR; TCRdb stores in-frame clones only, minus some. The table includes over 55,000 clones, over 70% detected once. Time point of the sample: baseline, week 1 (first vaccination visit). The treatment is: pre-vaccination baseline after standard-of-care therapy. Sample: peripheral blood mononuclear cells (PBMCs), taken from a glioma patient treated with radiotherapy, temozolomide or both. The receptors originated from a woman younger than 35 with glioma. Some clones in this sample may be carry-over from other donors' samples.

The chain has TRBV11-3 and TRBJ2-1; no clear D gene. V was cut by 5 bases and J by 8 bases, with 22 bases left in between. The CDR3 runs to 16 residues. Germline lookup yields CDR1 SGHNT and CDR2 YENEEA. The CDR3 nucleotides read TGTGCCAGCAGCCTAAGGGTAACTCGCCCGGCCCATGAGCAGTTCTTC. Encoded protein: CASSLRVTRPAHEQFF. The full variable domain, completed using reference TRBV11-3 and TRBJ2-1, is EAGVVQSPRYKIIEKKQPVAFWCNPISGHNTLYWYLQNLGQGPELLIRYENEEAVDDSQLPKDRFSAERLKGVDSTLKIQPAELGDSAVYLCASSLRVTRPAHEQFFGPGTRLTVL.

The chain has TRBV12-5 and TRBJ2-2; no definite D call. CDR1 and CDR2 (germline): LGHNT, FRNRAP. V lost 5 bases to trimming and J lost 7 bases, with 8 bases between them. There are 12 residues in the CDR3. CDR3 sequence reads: CASGLGIGELFF. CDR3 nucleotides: TGTGCTAGTGGTCTTGGGATCGGGGAGCTGTTTTTT.

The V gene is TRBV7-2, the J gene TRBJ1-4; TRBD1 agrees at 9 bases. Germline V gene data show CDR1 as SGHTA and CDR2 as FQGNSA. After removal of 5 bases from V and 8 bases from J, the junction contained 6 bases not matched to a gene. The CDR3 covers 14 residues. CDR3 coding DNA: TGTGCCAGCAGCGCGTCCGGGACAGGGGAAAAACTGTTTTTT. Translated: CASSASGTGEKLFF. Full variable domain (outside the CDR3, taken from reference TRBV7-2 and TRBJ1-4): GAGVSQSPSNKVTEKGKDVELRCDPISGHTALYWYRQSLGQGLEFLIYFQGNSAPDKSGLPSDRFSAERTGGSVSTLTIQRTQQEDSAVYLCASSASGTGEKLFFGSGTQLSVL.

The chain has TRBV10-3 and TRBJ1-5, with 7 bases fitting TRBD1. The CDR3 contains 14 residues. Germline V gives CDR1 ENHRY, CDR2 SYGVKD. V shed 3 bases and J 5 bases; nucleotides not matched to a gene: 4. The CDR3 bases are TGTGCCATCAGTGATAGGGGGCACGATCAGCCCCAGCATTTT. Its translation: CAISDRGHDQPQHF.

CDR3 residues: CASSLVPPHTGMNEQFF. CDR3 DNA: TGTGCCAGCAGCTTAGTTCCGCCGCACACCGGGATGAATGAGCAGTTCTTC. The chain recombines TRBV7-2 with TRBJ2-1; TRBD2 might be the D (5 bases). Per the germline V gene, CDR1 is SGHTA and CDR2 is FQGNSA. Trimming shortened V by 1 base and J by 7 bases, and 20 bases separated the two germline ends. The CDR3 contains 17 residues.

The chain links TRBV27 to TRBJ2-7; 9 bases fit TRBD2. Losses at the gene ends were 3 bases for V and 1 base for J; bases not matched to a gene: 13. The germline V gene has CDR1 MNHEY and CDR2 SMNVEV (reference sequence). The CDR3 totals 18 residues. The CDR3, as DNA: TGTGCCAGCAGTTTCTCGAGCGGGGGGCTTGGTCTTTCCTACGAGCAGTACTTC. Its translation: CASSFSSGGLGLSYEQYF.

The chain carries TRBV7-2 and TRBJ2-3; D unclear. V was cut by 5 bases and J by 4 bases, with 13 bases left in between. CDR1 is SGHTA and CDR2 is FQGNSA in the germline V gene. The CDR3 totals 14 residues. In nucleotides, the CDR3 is TGTGCCAGCAGCCCCGGGCCAGGACCAGATACGCAGTATTTT. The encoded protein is CASSPGPGPDTQYF. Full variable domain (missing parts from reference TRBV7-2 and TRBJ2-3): GAGVSQSPSNKVTEKGKDVELRCDPISGHTALYWYRQSLGQGLEFLIYFQGNSAPDKSGLPSDRFSAERTGGSVSTLTIQRTQQEDSAVYLCASSPGPGPDTQYFGPGTRLTVL.

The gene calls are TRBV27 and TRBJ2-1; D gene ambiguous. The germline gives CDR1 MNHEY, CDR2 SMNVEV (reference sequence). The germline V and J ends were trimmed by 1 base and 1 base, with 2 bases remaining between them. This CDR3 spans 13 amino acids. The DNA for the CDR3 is TGTGCCAGCAGTTTATATTCCTACAATGAGCAGTTCTTC. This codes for CASSLYSYNEQFF.

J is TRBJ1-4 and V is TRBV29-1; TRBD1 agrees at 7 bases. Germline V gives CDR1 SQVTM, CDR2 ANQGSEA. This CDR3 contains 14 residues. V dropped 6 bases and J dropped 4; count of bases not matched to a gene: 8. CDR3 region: CSVGGQAVNEKLFF. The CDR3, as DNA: TGCAGCGTCGGTGGACAGGCCGTTAATGAAAAACTGTTTTTT. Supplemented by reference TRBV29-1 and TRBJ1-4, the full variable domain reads SAVISQKPSRDICQRGTSLTIQCQVDSQVTMMFWYRQQPGQSLTLIATANQGSEATYESGFVIDKFPISRPNLTFSTLTVSNMSPEDSSIYLCSVGGQAVNEKLFFGSGTQLSVL.

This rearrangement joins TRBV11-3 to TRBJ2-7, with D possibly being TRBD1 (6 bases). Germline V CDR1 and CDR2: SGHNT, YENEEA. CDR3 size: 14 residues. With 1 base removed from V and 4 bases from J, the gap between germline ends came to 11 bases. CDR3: CASSLGGPLYEQYF. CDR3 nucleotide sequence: TGTGCCAGCAGCTTAGGGGGGCCTTTATACGAGCAGTACTTC. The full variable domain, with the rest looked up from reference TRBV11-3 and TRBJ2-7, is EAGVVQSPRYKIIEKKQPVAFWCNPISGHNTLYWYLQNLGQGPELLIRYENEEAVDDSQLPKDRFSAERLKGVDSTLKIQPAELGDSAVYLCASSLGGPLYEQYFGPGTRLTVT.

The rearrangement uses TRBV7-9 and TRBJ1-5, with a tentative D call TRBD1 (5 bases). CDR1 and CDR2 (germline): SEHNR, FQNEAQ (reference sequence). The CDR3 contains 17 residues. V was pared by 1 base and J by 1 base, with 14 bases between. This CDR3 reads CASSLVVGVASNQPQHF. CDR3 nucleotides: TGTGCCAGCAGCTTAGTCGTAGGGGTAGCCAGCAATCAGCCCCAGCATTTT.

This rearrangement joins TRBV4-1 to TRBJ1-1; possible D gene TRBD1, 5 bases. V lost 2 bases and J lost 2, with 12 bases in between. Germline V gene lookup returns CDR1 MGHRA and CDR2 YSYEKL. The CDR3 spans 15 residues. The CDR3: CASSQSRDLNTEAFF. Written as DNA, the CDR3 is TGCGCCAGCAGCCAATCAAGGGACCTCAACACTGAAGCTTTCTTT.

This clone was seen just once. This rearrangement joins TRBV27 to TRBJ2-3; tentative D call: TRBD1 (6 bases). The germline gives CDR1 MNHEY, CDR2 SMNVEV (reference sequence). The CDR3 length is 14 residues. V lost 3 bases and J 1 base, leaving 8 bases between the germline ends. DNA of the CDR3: TGTGCCAGCAGTTTGACAGGAGGCACAGATACGCAGTATTTT. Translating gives CASSLTGGTDTQYF.

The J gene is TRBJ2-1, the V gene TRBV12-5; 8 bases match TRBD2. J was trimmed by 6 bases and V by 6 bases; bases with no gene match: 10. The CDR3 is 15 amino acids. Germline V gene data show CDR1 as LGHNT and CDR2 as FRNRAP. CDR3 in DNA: TGTGCTAGTGGCGCTCCCAGCGGGAGAGTCAATGAGCAGTTCTTC. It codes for CASGAPSGRVNEQFF.

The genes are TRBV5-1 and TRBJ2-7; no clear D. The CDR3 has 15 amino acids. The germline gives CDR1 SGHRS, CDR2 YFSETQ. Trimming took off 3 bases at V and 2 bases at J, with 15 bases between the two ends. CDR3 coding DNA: TGCGCCAGCAGCTCATTCCGGACGGCGACCTACGAGCAGTACTTC. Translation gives CASSSFRTATYEQYF.

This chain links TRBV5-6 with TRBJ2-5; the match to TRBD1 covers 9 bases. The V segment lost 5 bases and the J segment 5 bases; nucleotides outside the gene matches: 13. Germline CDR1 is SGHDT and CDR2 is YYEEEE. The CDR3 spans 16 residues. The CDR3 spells CASRKDTGTGRETQYF. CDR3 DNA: TGTGCCAGCAGAAAAGATACCGGGACAGGGCGGGAGACCCAGTACTTC.

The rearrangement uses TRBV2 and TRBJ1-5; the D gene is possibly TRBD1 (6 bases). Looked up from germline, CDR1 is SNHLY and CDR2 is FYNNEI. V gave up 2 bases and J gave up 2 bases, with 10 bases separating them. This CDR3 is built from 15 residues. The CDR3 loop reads CASSEQGRGNQPQHF. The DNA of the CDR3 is TGTGCCAGCAGTGAACAGGGGCGGGGCAATCAGCCCCAGCATTTT.

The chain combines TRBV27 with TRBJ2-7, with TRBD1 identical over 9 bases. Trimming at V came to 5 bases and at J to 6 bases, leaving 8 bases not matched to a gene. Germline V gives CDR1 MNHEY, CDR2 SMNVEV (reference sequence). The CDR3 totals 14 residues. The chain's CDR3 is CASSPGTGLSEQYF. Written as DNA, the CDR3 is TGTGCCAGCAGTCCCGGGACAGGGTTGAGCGAGCAGTACTTC.

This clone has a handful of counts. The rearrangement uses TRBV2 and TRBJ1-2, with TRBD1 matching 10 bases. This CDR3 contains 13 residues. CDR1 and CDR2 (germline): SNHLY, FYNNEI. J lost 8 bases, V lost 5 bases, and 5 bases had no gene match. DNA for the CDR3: TGTGCCAGCAGTCCTGACAGGGGGCACGGCTACACCTTC. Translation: CASSPDRGHGYTF.